This T cell receptor beta chain is from a study of T cell clonality in common variable immunodeficiency. The method was immunoSEQ multiplex PCR; TCRdb's version includes in-frame clones alone and lacks a portion of them. This sample includes tens of thousands of clones with no singletons; its ten biggest clones take up about 1.8%. This clone was seen repeatedly, ten times or more. The CDR3 goes on 3 residues after the read ends, and that part is filled in from the germline J gene. V trimming: 3 bases; J trimming: 2 bases; junction bases outside the gene matches: 7. This CDR3 has 14 amino acids. Per the germline V gene, CDR1 is GTSNPN and CDR2 is SVGIG (reference sequence). Heparinized whole blood, roughly 5 to 8.5 ml, came from each donor.

The sequenced sample was peripheral blood mononuclear cells. This sequence was found in a person between 18 and 75 years old in good health. The chain employs TRBV30 and TRBJ2-7, with 7 bases lining up with TRBD2. The covered CDR3 bases are TGTGCCTGGAGCGTTGGCGGGAGCCCCTACGAG. Protein sequence: CAWSVGGSPYE. In full, the CDR3 reads CAWSVGGSPYEQYF.